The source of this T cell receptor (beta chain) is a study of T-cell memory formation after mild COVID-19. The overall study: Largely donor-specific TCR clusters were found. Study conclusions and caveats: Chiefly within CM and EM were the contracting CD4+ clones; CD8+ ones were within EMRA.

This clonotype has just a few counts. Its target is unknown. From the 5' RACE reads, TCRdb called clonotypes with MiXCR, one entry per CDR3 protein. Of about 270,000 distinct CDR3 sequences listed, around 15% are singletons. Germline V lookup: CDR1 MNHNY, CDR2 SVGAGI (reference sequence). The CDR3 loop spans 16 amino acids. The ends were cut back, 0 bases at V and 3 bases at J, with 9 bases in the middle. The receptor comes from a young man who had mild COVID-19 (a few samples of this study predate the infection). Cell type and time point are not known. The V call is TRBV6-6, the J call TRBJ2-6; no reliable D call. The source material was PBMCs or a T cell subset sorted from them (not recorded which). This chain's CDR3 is CASSYSIQVGANVLTF. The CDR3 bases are TGTGCCAGCAGTTACTCGATTCAGGTTGGGGCCAACGTCCTGACTTTC.